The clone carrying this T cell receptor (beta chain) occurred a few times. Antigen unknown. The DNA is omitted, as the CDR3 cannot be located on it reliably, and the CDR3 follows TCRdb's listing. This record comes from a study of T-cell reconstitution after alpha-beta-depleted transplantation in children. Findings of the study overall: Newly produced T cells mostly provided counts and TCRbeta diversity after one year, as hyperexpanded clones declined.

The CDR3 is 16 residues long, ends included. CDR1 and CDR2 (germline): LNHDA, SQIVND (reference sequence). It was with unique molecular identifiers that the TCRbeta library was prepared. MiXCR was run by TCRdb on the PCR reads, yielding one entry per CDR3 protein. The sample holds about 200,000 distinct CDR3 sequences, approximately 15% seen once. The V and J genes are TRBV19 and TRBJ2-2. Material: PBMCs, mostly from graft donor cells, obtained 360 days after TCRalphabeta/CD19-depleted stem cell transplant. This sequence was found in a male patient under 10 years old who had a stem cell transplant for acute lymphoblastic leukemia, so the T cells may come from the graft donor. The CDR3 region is CASSHSPVNTGELFFF.